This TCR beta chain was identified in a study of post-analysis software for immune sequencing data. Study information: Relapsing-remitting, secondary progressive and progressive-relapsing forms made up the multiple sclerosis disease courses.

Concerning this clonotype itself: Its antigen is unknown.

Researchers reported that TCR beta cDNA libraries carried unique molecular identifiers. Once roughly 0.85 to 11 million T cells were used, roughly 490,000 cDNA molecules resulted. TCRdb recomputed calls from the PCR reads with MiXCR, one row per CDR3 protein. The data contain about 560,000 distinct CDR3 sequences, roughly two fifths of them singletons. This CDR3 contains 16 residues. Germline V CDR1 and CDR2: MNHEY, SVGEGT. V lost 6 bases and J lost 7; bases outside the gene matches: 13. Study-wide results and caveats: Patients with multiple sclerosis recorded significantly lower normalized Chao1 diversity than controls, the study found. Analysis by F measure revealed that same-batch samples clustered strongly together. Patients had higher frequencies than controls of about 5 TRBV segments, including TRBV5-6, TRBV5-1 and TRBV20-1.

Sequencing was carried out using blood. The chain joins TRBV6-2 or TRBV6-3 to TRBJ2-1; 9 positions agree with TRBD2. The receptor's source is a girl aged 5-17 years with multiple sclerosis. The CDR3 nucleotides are TGTGCCAGCAGCCGTAGCGGGGGCGGACCGGGGAATGAGCAGTTCTTC. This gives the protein CASSRSGGGPGNEQFF.